The 7 T cell receptor beta chains in this list originate from one sample, sequenced in a study of Graves' ophthalmopathy and Graves' hyperthyroidism (dated by TCRdb to the late 2010s). Sequencer: Illumina HiSeq 2000. TCR beta CDR3 regions were amplified from RNA transcripts for repertoire sequencing. HTBI primers and the Qiagen OneStep RT-PCR kit were used in a first-round RT-PCR, which was followed by a second-round multiplex PCR, size selection and purification. TCRdb cleaned the public reads at Q25 with fastp, built clones with MiXCR and kept in-frame beta chains. Every entry covers one CDR3 protein and lists the most common genes and DNA from its rows. The sample data list approximately 500,000 distinct CDR3 sequences, and about an eighth of these were observed just once. Roughly 10% of the sample is in the top ten clones. The material sequenced was blood. The receptors originated from a woman aged 25 to 45 with Graves' ophthalmopathy. Donor details come from another sample of the same person, matched by shared clones.

This clonotype was seen at least ten times. The rearrangement links TRBV27 to TRBJ1-2; 8 positions agree with TRBD1. V shed 5 bases, J shed 1 base, and the junction held 12 bases outside the gene matches. Germline V CDR1 and CDR2: MNHEY, SMNVEV (reference sequence). This CDR3 is built from 17 residues. The CDR3 DNA reads TGTGCCAGCAGTCCACGGGACAGGATACTCCATAACTATGGCTACACCTTC. Residues: CASSPRDRILHNYGYTF.

This clonotype was counted ten times or more. The V and J genes are TRBV13 and TRBJ1-2, with 8 bases that match TRBD1. The CDR3 extends over 13 amino acids. The trim removed 7 bases at V and 8 bases at J, leaving 9 bases unmatched. Germline CDR1 PRHDT, CDR2 FYEKMQ (reference sequence). Here the CDR3 reads CASTRQGTLGYTF. In DNA form, the CDR3 reads TGTGCCAGCACTAGACAGGGGACGTTGGGCTACACCTTC.

This clonotype came up many times. The genes are TRBV2 and TRBJ1-6, with D unresolved. Deletions cut 6 bases from V and 10 bases from J, with 13 bases between. The CDR3 length is 13 residues. Germline assignment: CDR1 SNHLY and CDR2 FYNNEI. The CDR3 loop reads CASSEGLWSPLHF. CDR3 DNA sequence: TGTGCCAGCAGCGAGGGCCTTTGGTCACCCCTCCACTTT.

This clonotype was observed a handful of times. A much larger clone is a single base away; this may be a read error. The chain links TRBV4-1 to TRBJ2-5; perhaps TRBD1 as D (5 bases). V lost 4 bases to trimming and J lost 3 bases, with 21 bases between them. This CDR3 contains 17 residues. Germline CDR1 and CDR2: MGHRA and YSYEKL. The CDR3 loop reads CASSLARASPVEETQYF. The CDR3 nucleotides are TGCGCCAGCAGCCTAGCCAGGGCATCCCCAGTCGAAGAGACCCAGTACTTC.

Concerning this clonotype: Just one base apart from a much larger clone, this may be a read error. The rearrangement joins TRBV7-9 to TRBJ1-1, with D possibly TRBD1 on 5 matching bases. Trimming stripped 3 bases from V and 11 bases from J, with 16 bases between. CDR3 length equals 13 residues. Germline-derived CDR1 and CDR2 are SEHNR and FQNEAQ (reference sequence). CDR3 sequence: CASSFPSGRGAFF. In nucleotides, the CDR3 is TGTGCCAGCAGCTTTCCCTCAGGGCGTGGGGCTTTCTTT.

There are many counts of this clonotype. This rearrangement joins TRBV12-3 or TRBV12-4 to TRBJ2-5; D may be TRBD2 (5 bases). This CDR3 has 14 amino acids. V lost 6 bases and J 7 bases, leaving 18 bases between the germline ends. This CDR3 reads CASSPGLAIGTQYF. CDR3 coding DNA: TGTGCCAGCAGCCCTGGACTCGCCATCGGGACCCAGTACTTC.

The chain combines TRBV6-1 with TRBJ1-5; D unclear. Germline V gives CDR1 MNHNS, CDR2 SASEGT. This CDR3 region has 13 residues. Trimming shortened V by 6 bases and J by 5 bases, and 11 bases separated the two germline ends. The CDR3 sequence is CASRSNRDQPQHF. The CDR3 DNA reads TGTGCCAGCAGATCGAACCGGGATCAGCCCCAGCATTTT.